One TCR beta chain is described in this entry. In the authors' methods: Reference gene primer amplification gave nucleated cell count estimates. The repertoire was sequenced with immunoSEQ multiplex PCR; TCRdb's copy has only in-frame clones and lacks some. That table gives V, J and clone size, and the DNA gave D and trimming. This sample yields roughly 260,000 clones, of which approximately 89% are seen a single time; over 7.5% belongs to the top ten. This entry comes from a study of blood T cell repertoires in COVID-19. Study-level background: Material from acute and convalescent COVID-19 was sourced from the United States, Italy and Spain. The analysed material was cDNA or gDNA that came from T cells, B-cell-depleted T cells, or PBMCs.

Germline V lookup: CDR1 GTSNPN, CDR2 SVGIG (reference sequence). Trimming shortened V by 3 bases and J by 2 bases, and 19 bases separated the two germline ends. CDR3 size: 17 residues. The rearrangement uses TRBV30 and TRBJ2-2; tentative D call: TRBD2 (5 bases). The sequence came from a man aged 35 to 55 who had recovered from COVID-19. The sample comprised peripheral blood. This chain's CDR3 is CAWSDLLVAGNTGELFF. CDR3 sequence (DNA): TGTGCCTGGAGCGACCTACTGGTGGCGGGCAACACCGGGGAGCTGTTTTTT.